The 18 T cell receptor beta chains listed next were all sequenced from one sample in a study of cytomegalovirus exposure and HLA in healthy donors. 60 Vbeta and 13 Jbeta primers were used in PCR. Method: immunoSEQ multiplex PCR; TCRdb's copy keeps in-frame clones and lacks some. The table lists some 120,000 clones, 9.5% of them singletons. Sample: PBMCs. The source is a man aged 30 to 39 in good health and CMV-seronegative.

This clone was recorded a few times. V usage is TRBV5-1 and J usage is TRBJ2-7, with TRBD1 as a possible D gene (6 bases). V shed 4 bases and J shed 12 bases, with 17 bases lying between them. The length of the CDR3 is 12 residues. CDR1 is SGHRS, CDR2 YFSETQ, per germline. CDR3 residues: CASSPQDSQLYF. The DNA of the CDR3 is TGCGCCAGCAGCCCTCAGGACAGCCAACTGTACTTC. The full variable domain, its missing parts supplied by reference TRBV5-1 and TRBJ2-7, is KAGVTQTPRYLIKTRGQQVTLSCSPISGHRSVSWYQQTPGQGLQFLFEYFSETQRNKGNFPGRFSGRQFSNSRSEMNVSTLELGDSALYLCASSPQDSQLYFGPGTRLTVT.

The table lists this clone with a few counts. This chain connects TRBV5-4 to TRBJ2-3, with 11 bases fitting TRBD2. Germline V gene lookup returns CDR1 SGHNT and CDR2 YYREEE (reference sequence). The CDR3 loop spans 15 amino acids. V lost 4 bases and J lost 2; bases outside the gene matches: 3. The CDR3: CASSPGLAVTDTQYF. The CDR3, as DNA: TGTGCCAGCAGCCCGGGACTAGCGGTCACAGATACGCAGTATTTT.

The chain combines TRBV5-1 with TRBJ2-2, with D perhaps TRBD1 (5 bases). V was cut by 4 bases and J by 2 bases, with 9 bases left in between. This CDR3 is 14 amino acids long. Per germline, CDR1 SGHRS and CDR2 YFSETQ. This CDR3 is CASSPQGNTGELFF. In DNA, the CDR3 is TGCGCCAGCAGCCCGCAGGGAAACACCGGGGAGCTGTTTTTT. The complete variable domain, with remaining parts taken from reference TRBV5-1 and TRBJ2-2, reads KAGVTQTPRYLIKTRGQQVTLSCSPISGHRSVSWYQQTPGQGLQFLFEYFSETQRNKGNFPGRFSGRQFSNSRSEMNVSTLELGDSALYLCASSPQGNTGELFFGEGSRLTVL.

The J gene is TRBJ2-1, the V gene TRBV27; 8 positions agree with TRBD2. J gave up 0 bases and V 8 bases, and 6 bases lay outside the gene matches. The germline CDR1 and CDR2 sequences are MNHEY and SMNVEV (reference sequence). The CDR3 runs 15 residues. This chain's CDR3 is CASSLAGSSYNEQFF. The CDR3 DNA sequence: TGTGCCAGCTCCTTAGCGGGGTCCTCCTACAATGAGCAGTTCTTC.

There are a few counts of this clone. The rearrangement links TRBV5-5 to TRBJ1-2; D is unresolved. V dropped 1 base and J dropped 5 bases, with 18 bases sitting between them. Per the germline V gene, CDR1 is SGHKS and CDR2 is YYEKEE (reference sequence). The CDR3 runs to 16 residues. CDR3 DNA sequence: TGTGCCAGCAGCTTGCTCCCGGGAAACCCGGGTTATGGCTACACCTTC. This translates into CASSLLPGNPGYGYTF. Full variable domain (outside the CDR3, taken from reference TRBV5-5 and TRBJ1-2): DAGVTQSPTHLIKTRGQQVTLRCSPISGHKSVSWYQQVLGQGPQFIFQYYEKEERGRGNFPDRFSARQFPNYSSELNVNALLLGDSALYLCASSLLPGNPGYGYTFGSGTRLTVV.

This clone was observed a handful of times. The CDR3 reads CASGLILGLGTDTQYF. The CDR3 region has the DNA TGTGCTAGTGGCCTCATTCTGGGGCTGGGCACAGATACGCAGTATTTT. The rearrangement links TRBV12-5 to TRBJ2-3; TRBD1 might be the D (5 bases). V lost 6 bases and J 1 base, leaving 17 bases between the germline ends. This CDR3 has 16 amino acids. Germline V gene sequence: CDR1 LGHNT, CDR2 FRNRAP. The complete variable domain, with remaining parts taken from reference TRBV12-5 and TRBJ2-3, reads DARVTQTPRHKVTEMGQEVTMRCQPILGHNTVFWYRQTMMQGLELLAYFRNRAPLDDSGMPKDRFSAEMPDATLATLKIQPSEPRDSAVYFCASGLILGLGTDTQYFGPGTRLTVL.

This clone was detected only a few times. The chain employs TRBV4-1 and TRBJ2-7; 7 bases line up with TRBD1. Trimming took 0 bases from V and 1 from J; bases not matched to a gene: 3. CDR1 and CDR2 (germline): MGHRA, YSYEKL. The length of the CDR3 is 15 residues. The CDR3 region is CASSQDGQASYEQYF. Written as DNA, the CDR3 is TGCGCCAGCAGCCAAGATGGACAGGCTTCCTACGAGCAGTACTTC.

The rearrangement joins TRBV28 to TRBJ2-5; D might be TRBD1 (5 bases). This CDR3 contains 13 residues. Germline loops: CDR1 MDHEN, CDR2 SYDVKM. V lost 5 bases to trimming and J lost 4 bases, with 11 bases between them. The chain's CDR3 is CASSPRTTETQYF. The CDR3 bases are TGTGCCAGCAGTCCTCGGACAACAGAGACCCAGTACTTC. Using reference TRBV28 and TRBJ2-5 for the parts outside the CDR3, the full variable domain is DVKVTQSSRYLVKRTGEKVFLECVQDMDHENMFWYRQDPGLGLRLIYFSYDVKMKEKGDIPEGYSVSREKKERFSLILESASTNQTSMYLCASSPRTTETQYFGPGTRLLVL.

CDR3 protein: CAWAPGQGVYGYTF. The CDR3 DNA follows: TGTGCCTGGGCTCCGGGACAGGGGGTCTATGGCTACACCTTC. The chain carries TRBV30 and TRBJ1-2, with TRBD1 identical over 11 bases. Trimming at V came to 5 bases and at J to 4 bases, leaving 6 bases not matched to a gene. This CDR3 has 14 residues. Germline CDR1 GTSNPN, CDR2 SVGIG (reference sequence).

This clone was seen only a few times. CDR3 DNA sequence: TGCGCCAGCAGGGTAGCCGGGACAGGGTCCCACGAGCAGTACTTC. Its protein is CASRVAGTGSHEQYF. The chain joins TRBV5-1 to TRBJ2-7, with 9 positions matching TRBD1. Per germline, CDR1 SGHRS and CDR2 YFSETQ. Unmatched junction bases numbered 11, after V lost 5 bases and J lost 5 bases. The CDR3 contains 15 residues.

The sample holds a few counts of this clone. The V and J genes are TRBV9 and TRBJ2-1, with 8 nucleotides matching TRBD2. Germline V CDR1 and CDR2: SGDLS, YYNGEE. Trimming removed 0 bases from V and 5 bases from J; junction bases left unmatched: 13. The length of the CDR3 is 18 residues. In nucleotides, the CDR3 is TGTGCCAGCAGCGTAGGAAAAATTACAAGCGGGGGAAACAATGAGCAGTTCTTC. Residues: CASSVGKITSGGNNEQFF.

The rearrangement uses TRBV19 and TRBJ2-5, with 7 bases aligning to TRBD1. The CDR3 sequence is 16 residues long. J was trimmed by 5 bases and V by 5 bases; bases with no gene match: 14. The germline CDR1 and CDR2 sequences are LNHDA and SQIVND (reference sequence). CDR3 sequence (DNA): TGTGCCAGTAGTCTCTACGCTCGACAGGGCCGGGAGACCCAGTACTTC. Amino acid sequence: CASSLYARQGRETQYF.

Only a few counts were recorded for this clone. This rearrangement joins TRBV28 to TRBJ1-5; D remains ambiguous. CDR3 length: 13 amino acids. V was pared by 6 bases and J by 5 bases, with 11 bases between. Germline CDR1 MDHEN, CDR2 SYDVKM. The DNA for the CDR3 is TGTGCCAGCAGCCCCCGGGTGCATCAGCCCCAGCATTTT. It specifies CASSPRVHQPQHF.

This rearrangement joins TRBV7-9 to TRBJ2-5, with 9 nucleotides matching TRBD2. Germline CDR1 reads SEHNR; CDR2 reads FQNEAQ (reference sequence). V gave up 5 bases and J gave up 5 bases; unmatched junction bases: 15. The CDR3 sequence is 17 residues long. CDR3 region: CASSPLGRGLASETQYF. The CDR3 bases are TGTGCCAGCAGCCCCCTTGGTAGGGGACTAGCTTCGGAGACCCAGTACTTC.

The gene calls are TRBV6-1 and TRBJ1-1; D call uncertain. CDR1 MNHNS and CDR2 SASEGT come from the germline V gene. Trimming stripped 5 bases from V and 1 base from J, with 2 bases between. The CDR3 loop spans 11 amino acids. The CDR3 sequence: CASSRNTEAFF. DNA of the CDR3: TGTGCCAGCAGTCGGAACACTGAAGCTTTCTTT.

J is TRBJ2-1 and V is TRBV10-1; tentative D call: TRBD1 (6 bases). V was clipped by 6 bases and J by 3 bases, with 18 bases between them. In germline, CDR1 is WNHNN, CDR2 SYGVQD (reference sequence). CDR3 length: 16 amino acids. CDR3 nucleotide sequence: TGCGCCAGCAGCCGCGCGACAGGTCAGGGCTACAATGAGCAGTTCTTC. Translation: CASSRATGQGYNEQFF.

CDR3 region: CSVGVMGAAWNNEKLFF. DNA for the CDR3: TGCAGCGTTGGTGTCATGGGGGCCGCTTGGAATAATGAAAAACTGTTTTTT. The rearrangement uses TRBV29-1 and TRBJ1-4, with D tentatively TRBD1 (6 bases). CDR1 SQVTM and CDR2 ANQGSEA come from the germline V gene. Trimming left V 4 bases short and J 4 bases short, with 22 bases between. The CDR3 runs 17 residues.

The CDR3 DNA reads as TGTGCCAGCAGCGTAGCGGGGGGGGAGGGCGAGGGCTACACCTTC. It encodes CASSVAGGEGEGYTF. The rearrangement links TRBV9 to TRBJ1-2, with D possibly being TRBD1 (5 bases). CDR3 size: 15 residues. Per germline, CDR1 SGDLS and CDR2 YYNGEE. V gave up 0 bases and J gave up 8 bases, with 17 bases separating them.